These 6 T cell receptor beta chains originate from one sample sequenced in a study of CXCR3-negative and CXCR3-positive naive CD8 T cells (dated by TCRdb to about 2019). Sequencing relied on a NextSeq 550. The Human TCR Profiling Kit (MiLaboratory) was used to make UMI-labeled 5' RACE TRB cDNA libraries. Each CDR3 protein sequence appears as one entry after TCRdb reprocessed the reads, and no DNA is included. The sample's clone listing holds about 80,000 distinct CDR3 sequences. About 1.6% of the sample rests with the top ten. Material for sequencing was naive CXCR3- CD8+ T cells from blood. The cell subset or site tag for this specimen amounts to: CD45RO-CCR7+CD27+CD95- naive CD8+ T cells lacking CXCR3 (TNR3-). These receptor sequences come from a human donor in good health. Some clones in this sample may be carry-over from other donors' samples.

The chain couples TRBV29-1 to TRBJ2-1; TCRdb names TRBD1, which stays unverified in the absence of DNA. The CDR3 is made up of 13 amino acids. CDR1 is SQVTM, CDR2 ANQGSEA, per germline. The CDR3 loop is CSVFGTEHNEQFF.

This sequence joins TRBV6-5 and TRBJ1-1; TCRdb's D call, TRBD1, is unchecked because there is no DNA. Germline CDR1 is MNHEY and CDR2 is SVGAGI. This CDR3 is built from 16 residues. CDR3 in amino acids: CASSYGSGAKDTEAFF.

CDR3 in amino acids: CASSLEDRENTGELFF. V is TRBV7-2 and J is TRBJ2-2. CDR3 size: 16 residues. CDR1 and CDR2 (germline): SGHTA, FQGNSA.

The chain joins TRBV29-1 to TRBJ2-1. The CDR3 has 14 residues. Germline V gene lookup returns CDR1 SQVTM and CDR2 ANQGSEA. The CDR3 loop is CSVEITSSYNEQFF.

J is TRBJ2-1 and V is TRBV12-3 or TRBV12-4; TCRdb's D call, TRBD1, is unchecked because there is no DNA. This CDR3 is built from 15 residues. The CDR3 loop reads CASGLSGTGVGEQFF.

This rearrangement joins TRBV2 to TRBJ2-3. CDR1 is SNHLY and CDR2 is FYNNEI in the germline V gene. The CDR3 has 16 residues. The CDR3 sequence: CASSESLGYSTDTQYF.